The TCR beta chain described here comes from a study of blood T cell repertoires in COVID-19. Study background: Italy, Spain and the United States were the sources of the convalescent and acute COVID-19 samples. From T cells, B-cell-depleted T cells, or PBMCs came the material, which was cDNA or gDNA.

The V gene's germline CDR1 is SGHDT and CDR2 YYEEEE. V was clipped by 4 bases and J by 5 bases; unmatched bases: 10. The CDR3 length is 15 residues. Authors' analysis steps: Scientists estimated how many nucleated cells there were by amplifying reference gene primers. Measured with immunoSEQ multiplex PCR; TCRdb has only the in-frame clones, and not every one. V, J and clone size reflect that table, while D and trimming were determined from the DNA. The sample has a few hundred thousand clones; 89% are singletons. The TCR sequence derives from a woman between 35 and 50 years old who had recovered from COVID-19. The chain employs TRBV5-6 and TRBJ1-2, with 8 positions matching TRBD1. Sequenced input: peripheral blood. CDR3 sequence reads: CASSLDRVIFYGYTF. The CDR3 nucleotides are TGTGCCAGCAGCCTGGACAGGGTAATCTTTTATGGCTACACCTTC.